This note documents a single TCR beta chain sequence. The data belong to a study of blood T cell repertoires in COVID-19. On the study more broadly: T cells, B-cell-depleted T cells, or PBMCs supplied cDNA or gDNA.

Sequenced by immunoSEQ multiplex PCR; TCRdb stores in-frame clones only, minus some. The sample shows some 210,000 clones, around 80% of them seen only once. With 0 bases clipped from V and 1 base from J, the junction kept 5 bases outside the gene matches. The germline gives CDR1 GTSNPN, CDR2 SVGIG (reference sequence). CDR3 length: 15 residues. The rearrangement joins TRBV30 to TRBJ1-2; TRBD1 matches at 7 bases. This sequence was found in a woman in her thirties or forties with acute or convalescent COVID-19. Sequenced input: peripheral blood. The CDR3: CAWSVRRDSNYGYTF. The CDR3 region has the DNA TGTGCCTGGAGTGTAAGGCGGGACAGTAACTATGGCTACACCTTC.